A single sample is the source of the 13 T cell receptor beta chains below, sequenced in a study of blood T cell repertoires in COVID-19. Profiling relied on immunoSEQ multiplex PCR, and the TCRdb table lists in-frame clones only, not all of them. The table records about 410,000 clones, 89% of them present only once. The source material was peripheral blood. The receptors here all came from a woman aged 40 to 55 with COVID-19, enrolled during active disease.

The chain has TRBV5-8 and TRBJ1-5, with D perhaps matching TRBD1 (5 bases). Per germline, CDR1 SGHTS and CDR2 YDEGEE. V was shortened by 1 base and J by 9 bases, with 11 bases between the two germline ends. CDR3 length equals 13 residues. The CDR3 region is CASSLSGDWPQHF. In DNA, the CDR3 is TGTGCCAGCAGCTTGTCGGGGGATTGGCCCCAGCATTTT.

The chain employs TRBV27 and TRBJ1-2, with a possible D match to TRBD1 (6 bases). V was trimmed by 2 bases and J by 7 bases, leaving 11 bases between them. Germline assignment: CDR1 MNHEY and CDR2 SMNVEV (reference sequence). The CDR3 length is 13 residues. DNA of the CDR3: TGTGCCAGCAGTTTACAGGGGAATCGTGGCTACACCTTC. It encodes CASSLQGNRGYTF.

This chain links TRBV2 with TRBJ1-6; D perhaps matches TRBD1 (6 bases). Germline CDR1 and CDR2: SNHLY and FYNNEI. V lost 6 bases to trimming and J lost 7 bases, with 13 bases between them. The CDR3 extends over 14 amino acids. This chain's CDR3 is CASRVTGLNSPLHF. The CDR3 DNA reads as TGTGCCAGCAGGGTTACAGGGTTAAATTCACCCCTCCACTTT.

The chain joins TRBV6-5 to TRBJ1-2; unclear D gene. The CDR3 has 15 residues. Per the germline V gene, CDR1 is MNHEY and CDR2 is SVGAGI. The V end was cut by 5 bases, the J end by 4 bases, with 17 bases between. CDR3 sequence reads: CASSPMTSTSYGYTF. The CDR3 DNA reads TGTGCCAGCAGTCCAATGACAAGCACTTCCTATGGCTACACCTTC.

V gene TRBV6-5 combines with J gene TRBJ1-1; D may be TRBD1 (5 bases). Deletions cut 6 bases from V and 6 bases from J, with 17 bases between. The CDR3 covers 14 residues. CDR1 and CDR2 (germline): MNHEY, SVGAGI. CDR3 residues: CASRPSGGIAEAFF. The CDR3 DNA follows: TGTGCCAGCAGACCCTCGGGGGGAATTGCTGAAGCTTTCTTT.

The chain joins TRBV19 to TRBJ1-5; the match to TRBD1 covers 9 bases. V lost 5 bases and J lost 7; bases outside the gene matches: 12. CDR3 length: 16 amino acids. The germline V gene has CDR1 LNHDA and CDR2 SQIVND (reference sequence). CDR3 DNA sequence: TGTGCCAGTAGTGTAAGAACAGGGGGCGCAGAGCAGCCCCAGCATTTT. Translated: CASSVRTGGAEQPQHF.

The V call is TRBV5-1, the J call TRBJ1-1, with D tentatively TRBD1 (5 bases). Per the germline V gene, CDR1 is SGHRS and CDR2 is YFSETQ. Trimming stripped 2 bases from V and 1 base from J, with 12 bases between. The CDR3 covers 15 residues. The CDR3 region is CASSFRDSSNTEAFF. The CDR3 DNA sequence: TGCGCCAGCAGCTTTAGGGACTCCTCGAACACTGAAGCTTTCTTT. The whole variable domain, remainder taken from reference TRBV5-1 and TRBJ1-1, is KAGVTQTPRYLIKTRGQQVTLSCSPISGHRSVSWYQQTPGQGLQFLFEYFSETQRNKGNFPGRFSGRQFSNSRSEMNVSTLELGDSALYLCASSFRDSSNTEAFFGQGTRLTVV.

This chain connects TRBV18 to TRBJ2-3; 14 nucleotides align to TRBD2. CDR1 KGHSH and CDR2 LQKENI come from the germline V gene. Trimming cost V 1 base and J 5 bases; bases outside gene matches: 11. This CDR3 is built from 19 residues. This chain's CDR3 is CASSPLPGTSGRSGDTQYF. DNA of the CDR3: TGTGCCAGCTCACCACTCCCGGGGACTAGCGGGAGATCTGGAGATACGCAGTATTTT.

The V gene is TRBV18, the J gene TRBJ2-7; 9 positions match TRBD1. Germline V lookup: CDR1 KGHSH, CDR2 LQKENI. Trimming at V came to 3 bases and at J to 6 bases, leaving 9 bases not matched to a gene. The CDR3 is made up of 15 amino acids. The CDR3 DNA is TGTGCCAGCTCACCGCCGGGACAGGGACGTCGCGAGCAGTACTTC. This translates into CASSPPGQGRREQYF.

CDR3 region: CAWSWGGAAFYGYTF. The CDR3 nucleotides read TGTGCCTGGAGTTGGGGGGGGGCCGCCTTCTATGGCTACACCTTC. The chain carries TRBV30 and TRBJ1-2, with D perhaps TRBD1 (6 bases). From germline, CDR1 is GTSNPN and CDR2 SVGIG (reference sequence). CDR3 length: 15 residues. Trimming stripped 2 bases from V and 4 bases from J, with 17 bases between.

This clone was picked up a small number of times. The rearrangement joins TRBV19 to TRBJ1-5; D ambiguous. The germline V gene encodes CDR1 LNHDA and CDR2 SQIVND (reference sequence). Trimming left V 7 bases short and J 0 bases short, with 16 bases between. The CDR3 loop spans 16 amino acids. The CDR3: CASMFDSSYSNQPQHF. Written as DNA, the CDR3 is TGTGCCAGTATGTTTGACTCATCATATAGCAATCAGCCCCAGCATTTT.

The chain recombines TRBV30 with TRBJ2-2; 9 bases are shared with TRBD2. The CDR3 is 15 amino acids. Germline V CDR1 and CDR2: GTSNPN, SVGIG (reference sequence). Trimming cost V 4 bases and J 0 bases; bases outside gene matches: 3. The CDR3 nucleotides read TGTGCCTGGACGAGCGGGGGGTCGAACACCGGGGAGCTGTTTTTT. Translated: CAWTSGGSNTGELFF. Using reference TRBV30 and TRBJ2-2 for the parts outside the CDR3, the full variable domain is SQTIHQWPATLVQPVGSPLSLECTVEGTSNPNLYWYRQAAGRGLQLLFYSVGIGQISSEVPQNLSASRPQDRQFILSSKKLLLSDSGFYLCAWTSGGSNTGELFFGEGSRLTVL.

The V gene is TRBV19, the J gene TRBJ2-3; tentatively, D is TRBD2 (5 bases). CDR1 is LNHDA and CDR2 is SQIVND in the germline V gene (reference sequence). The CDR3 length is 15 residues. V was cut by 3 bases and J by 1 base, with 11 bases left in between. The CDR3 loop is CASSIRLAGTDTQYF. The CDR3 DNA reads as TGTGCCAGTAGTATCAGGCTAGCTGGCACAGATACGCAGTATTTT.